The rows below give T cell receptor beta chains drawn from one sample of a study of cytomegalovirus exposure and HLA in healthy donors. Profiled with immunoSEQ multiplex PCR; TCRdb holds only in-frame clones, not every one. This sample's table reports over 100,000 clones. What was sequenced was PBMCs. These receptors were collected from a man aged 25-45 years in good health and CMV-seronegative. Both conserved end residues are part of each CDR3. The D gene is left open where the match is weak.

d_call	v_call	j_call	cdr3_nt	cdr3_aa
-	TRBV5-1	TRBJ1-1	TGCGCCAGCAGCCCGAGGGCAGGCCAGAGCGCTGAAGCTTTCTTT	CASSPRAGQSAEAFF
-	TRBV7-2	TRBJ2-7	TGTGCCAGCAGCTTAGTCAGGGACTCCTACGAGCAGTACTTC	CASSLVRDSYEQYF
TRBD2	TRBV5-1	TRBJ2-1	TGCGCCAGCAGCTTGGGGGGACTAGCGGGGGCGTCGGGAGAGCAGTTCTTC	CASSLGGLAGASGEQFF
TRBD1	TRBV4-1	TRBJ2-7	TGCGCCAGCAGCCAAGATGTGAGGGGGCTGAAGGACGAGCAGTACTTC	CASSQDVRGLKDEQYF
-	TRBV6-5	TRBJ1-2	TGTGCCAGCAGTTCCGGACAGTCCTACACCTTC	CASSSGQSYTF
TRBD1	TRBV6-1	TRBJ1-1	TGTGCCAGCAGGCACACAGGGGTCGTGAACACTGAAGCTTTCTTT	CASRHTGVVNTEAFF
TRBD1	TRBV6-6	TRBJ2-7	TGTGCCAGCAGCCCCTCGGGGACAGGGGGCGACGAGCAGTACTTC	CASSPSGTGGDEQYF
-	TRBV5-6	TRBJ1-2	TGTGCCAGCAGCTCGGGGGGGTTAAATGGGGGAGGTCCCTATGGCTACACCTTC	CASSSGGLNGGGPYGYTF
-	TRBV29-1	TRBJ1-1	TGCAGCGTTAAACAGGATACCTACGGTGAAGCTTTCTTT	CSVKQDTYGEAFF
TRBD2	TRBV5-6	TRBJ2-7	TGTGCCAGCAGCTCCCCCGAGGTGGGGGAGGGGGAGCAGTACTTC	CASSSPEVGEGEQYF
TRBD1	TRBV6-5	TRBJ1-5	TGTGCCAGCAGTTACTCCAGGGGGCAGCCCCAGCATTTT	CASSYSRGQPQHF
-	TRBV18	TRBJ2-3	TGTGCCAGCTCACCACCCGAGAACACAGATACGCAGTATTTT	CASSPPENTDTQYF
-	TRBV6-6	TRBJ1-1	TGTGCCAGCAGTTTGTTTCGGAACACTGAAGCTTTCTTT	CASSLFRNTEAFF
TRBD1	TRBV5-1	TRBJ2-1	TGCGCCAGCAGCAAGGAAGACAGGGTATGGACAAATGAGCAGTTCTTC	CASSKEDRVWTNEQFF
TRBD1	TRBV25-1	TRBJ2-7	TGTGCCAGCAGCCGGGACAGGGGGCATCGGGAGCAGTACTTC	CASSRDRGHREQYF
-	TRBV19	TRBJ1-5	TGTGCCAGTAAACCTGGAGGGGTTAACAATCAGCCCCAGCATTTT	CASKPGGVNNQPQHF
TRBD2	TRBV19	TRBJ2-2	TGTGCCAGTAGTATTGGACGGGGGGGCATCGGGGAGCTGTTTTTT	CASSIGRGGIGELFF
TRBD1	TRBV4-3	TRBJ1-4	TGCGCCAGCAGCCGAACCGGGACAGCCGGCTCGAATGAAAAACTGTTTTTT	CASSRTGTAGSNEKLFF
-	TRBV9	TRBJ2-2	TGTGCCAGCAGCGTAGGCGGGGTAGCGGTTAACACCGGGGAGCTGTTTTTT	CASSVGGVAVNTGELFF
-	TRBV4-2	TRBJ2-7	TGTGCCAGCAGCCAAGATACCTCCGGGTACTACGAGCAGTACTTC	CASSQDTSGYYEQYF
-	TRBV10-3	TRBJ2-1	TGTGCCATCAGTGGGCAAGACAATGAGCAGTTCTTC	CAISGQDNEQFF
-	TRBV7-2	TRBJ1-5	TGTGCCAGCAGCGCAACCGGGACATCACAGCCCCAGCATTTT	CASSATGTSQPQHF
-	TRBV28	TRBJ2-5	TGTGCCAGCACGTCTTTGGAGGGGGGAGGGGAGACCCAGTACTTC	CASTSLEGGGETQYF